The T cell receptor beta chain under discussion was sequenced for a study of T cell repertoires in cytomegalovirus infection. Whole-study context: Matching HLA type, along with CMV infection, was indicated by public TCR beta signatures.

V was pared by 4 bases and J by 7 bases, with 17 bases between. The germline gives CDR1 SEHNR, CDR2 FQNEAQ (reference sequence). CDR3 length equals 15 residues. Worth noting for this clonotype: Its target is not known.

The study's findings and limits: What dominated the ex vivo response were HLA-C-restricted CMV-specific TCR beta clonotypes.

TCRdb redid the calling of the reads with MiXCR, one entry per CDR3 protein. The sample lists approximately 910,000 distinct CDR3 sequences; around 32% were seen once. This clonotype was obtained from a human donor in good health (CMV status not recorded). Some clones in this sample may be carry-over from other donors' samples. The V gene is TRBV7-9, the J gene TRBJ2-1; D possibly uses TRBD1 or TRBD2 (5 bases each). Specimen: cultured CD8+ T cells from PBMCs, collected from culture after CMV antigen stimulation. The CDR3 reads CASSSSGTEANEQFF. CDR3 in DNA: TGTGCCAGCAGCTCTTCCGGGACGGAAGCAAATGAGCAGTTCTTC.